This T cell receptor (beta chain) comes out of a study of CD8+ T cells in alopecia areata. Regarding the study as a whole: Expanded CD8+ clones among the top 100, and scalp clonality, were significantly decreased by tofacitinib.

Treatment defined: oral pan-JAK inhibitor, 5-10 mg twice daily. Of note for this clone: Its antigen is not known. Other DNA sequences in the same sample also yield this CDR3.

Trimming pared 6 bases from V and 2 bases from J, leaving 10 bases between. Germline V lookup: CDR1 SQVTM, CDR2 ANQGSEA. This CDR3 is built from 12 residues. Once RNA had been extracted, it was reverse transcribed into cDNA to act as the sequencing template. Generated by immunoSEQ multiplex PCR, the TCRdb table keeps only in-frame clones and is missing some. This table holds around 150,000 clones, around three fifths found once. This chain links TRBV29-1 with TRBJ1-2, with a tentative D call TRBD1 (6 bases). The source material was CD4+ T cells sorted from blood, sampled at week 24, from a patient treated with tofacitinib. The source is a human donor with alopecia areata. The CDR3 sequence is CSVGGQNYGYTF. In DNA, the CDR3 is TGCAGCGTCGGTGGACAGAACTATGGCTACACCTTC.